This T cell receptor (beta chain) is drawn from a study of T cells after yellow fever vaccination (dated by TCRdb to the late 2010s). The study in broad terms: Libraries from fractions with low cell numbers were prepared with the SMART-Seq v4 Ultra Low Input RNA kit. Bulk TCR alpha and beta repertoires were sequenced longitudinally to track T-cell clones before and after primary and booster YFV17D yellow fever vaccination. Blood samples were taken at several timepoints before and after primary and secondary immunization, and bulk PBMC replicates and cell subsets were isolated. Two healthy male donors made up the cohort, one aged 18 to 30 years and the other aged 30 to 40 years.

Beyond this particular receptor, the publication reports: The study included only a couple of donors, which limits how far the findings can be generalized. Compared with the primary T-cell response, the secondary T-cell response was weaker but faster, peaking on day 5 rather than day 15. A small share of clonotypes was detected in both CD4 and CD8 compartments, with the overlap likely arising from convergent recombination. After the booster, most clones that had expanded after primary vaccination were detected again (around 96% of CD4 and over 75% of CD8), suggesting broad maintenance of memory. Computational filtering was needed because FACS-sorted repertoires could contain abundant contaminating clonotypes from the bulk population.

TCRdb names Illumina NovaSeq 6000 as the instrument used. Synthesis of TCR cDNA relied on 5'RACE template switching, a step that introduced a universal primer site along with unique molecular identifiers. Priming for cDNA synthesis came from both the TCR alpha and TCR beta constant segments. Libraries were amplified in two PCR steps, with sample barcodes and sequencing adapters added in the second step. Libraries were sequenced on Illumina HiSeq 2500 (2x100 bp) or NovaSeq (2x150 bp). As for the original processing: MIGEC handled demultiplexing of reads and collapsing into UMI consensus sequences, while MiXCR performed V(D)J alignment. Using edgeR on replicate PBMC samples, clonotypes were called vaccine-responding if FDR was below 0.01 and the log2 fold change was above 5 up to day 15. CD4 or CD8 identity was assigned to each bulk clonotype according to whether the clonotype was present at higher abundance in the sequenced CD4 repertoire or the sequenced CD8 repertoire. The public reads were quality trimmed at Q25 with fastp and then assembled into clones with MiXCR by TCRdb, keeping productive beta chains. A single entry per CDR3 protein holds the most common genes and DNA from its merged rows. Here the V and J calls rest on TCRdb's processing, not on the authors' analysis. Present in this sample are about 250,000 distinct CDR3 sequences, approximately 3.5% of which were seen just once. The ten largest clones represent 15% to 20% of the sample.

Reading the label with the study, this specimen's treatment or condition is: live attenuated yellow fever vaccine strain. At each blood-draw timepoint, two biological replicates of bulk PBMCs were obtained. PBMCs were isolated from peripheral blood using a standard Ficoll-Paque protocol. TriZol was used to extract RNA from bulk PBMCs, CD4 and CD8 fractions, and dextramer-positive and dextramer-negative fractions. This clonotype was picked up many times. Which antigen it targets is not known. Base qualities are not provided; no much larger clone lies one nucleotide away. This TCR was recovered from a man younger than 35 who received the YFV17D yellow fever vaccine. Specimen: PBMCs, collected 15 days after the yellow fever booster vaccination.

The bases read TGCAGCGTTGAAGGGTTGGGAGATACGCAGTATTTT. This translates into CSVEGLGDTQYF. The chain is made from TRBV29-1 and TRBJ2-3, with the D gene call left open. In the germline V gene, CDR1 corresponds to SQVTM and CDR2 to ANQGSEA. The CDR3 covers 12 residues, taking in both the cysteine and the phenylalanine. Only CDR3 DNA remains: 36 bases, in frame from the first base. V gives up 1 base and J gives up 5 bases, and the segment between their germline ends measures 7 bases.